The clone carrying this T cell receptor (beta chain) was seen only once. This specimen comes from a study of OX40 agonist ivuxolimab in advanced cancers. The CDR3 loop spans 15 amino acids. Unmatched junction bases numbered 9, after V lost 4 bases and J lost 4 bases. The germline gives CDR1 MDHEN, CDR2 SYDVKM. Libraries were prepared by immunoSEQ multiplex PCR; TCRdb keeps only in-frame clonotypes and omits some of them. The profile shows around 72,000 clones, approximately 78% of them singletons. The material sequenced was CD4+ or CD8+ T cells sorted from blood, taken in a trial of the OX40 agonist ivuxolimab. The sequence was collected from an adult with an advanced solid tumor such as melanoma, head and neck, liver or kidney cancer. The rearrangement links TRBV28 to TRBJ1-1; 7 bases are a match to TRBD1. In DNA, the CDR3 is TGTGCCAGCAGTTCCCCGACAGGGAGGCGCACTGAAGCTTTCTTT. Its protein product is CASSSPTGRRTEAFF.